Below are 20 T cell receptor beta chains sequenced from a single sample in a study of cytomegalovirus exposure and HLA in healthy donors. Method: immunoSEQ multiplex PCR; TCRdb's copy keeps in-frame clones and lacks some. The sample records around 49,000 clones, about 93% being singletons. Sequencing used PBMCs. These receptors originate from a woman between 18 and 29 years old in good health and CMV-seropositive.

The chain has TRBV5-1 and TRBJ2-7; TRBD1 agrees at 8 bases. J was trimmed by 0 bases and V by 0 bases; bases with no gene match: 5. Germline values: CDR1 SGHRS, CDR2 YFSETQ. This CDR3 spans 16 amino acids. DNA of the CDR3: TGCGCCAGCAGCTTGGCAGGGGGCCCCCTCTCCTACGAGCAGTACTTC. Encoded protein: CASSLAGGPLSYEQYF.

V is TRBV21-1 and J is TRBJ2-1; TRBD2 was called by the table and not checked on the DNA. TRBV21-1 is an annotated pseudogene. The CDR3 extends over 15 amino acids. This CDR3 reads CASPPGCGGDNEQFF. The CDR3 nucleotides are TGTGCCAGCCCCCCCGGGTGCGGGGGGGACAATGAGCAGTTCTTC.

The chain links TRBV5-4 to TRBJ2-3, with 8 bases that match TRBD2. The germline CDR1 and CDR2 sequences are SGHNT and YYREEE (reference sequence). V shed 2 bases, J shed 4 bases, and the junction held 3 bases outside the gene matches. This CDR3 comprises 14 residues. CDR3 DNA: TGTGCCAGCAGCTTTGAACTAGCGGCAGATACGCAGTATTTT. Encoded protein: CASSFELAADTQYF.

This clone was detected a few times. In DNA form, the CDR3 reads TGTGCCAGCAGCCCAGGGTTCGGGGCCAACGTCCTGACTTTC. It encodes CASSPGFGANVLTF. V is TRBV7-8 and J is TRBJ2-6; TRBD1 is a possible D gene (5 bases). V shed 5 bases and J shed 4 bases, with 9 bases lying between them. The germline CDR1 and CDR2 sequences are SGHVS and FQNEAQ. The CDR3 is 14 residues long.

This sequence joins TRBV19 and TRBJ2-7; 11 bases align to TRBD2. This CDR3 contains 15 residues. The germline V gene encodes CDR1 LNHDA and CDR2 SQIVND (reference sequence). Trimming cost V 2 bases and J 5 bases; bases outside gene matches: 5. The CDR3 nucleotides are TGTGCCAGTAGTATAACTAGCGGGAGTAGGAACGAGCAGTACTTC. Translating gives CASSITSGSRNEQYF.

This chain connects TRBV5-4 to TRBJ2-1; 7 bases are a match to TRBD1. The CDR3 totals 16 residues. The germline CDR1 and CDR2 sequences are SGHNT and YYREEE (reference sequence). Losses at the gene ends were 5 bases for V and 4 bases for J; bases not matched to a gene: 12. The CDR3 here is CASRTNRGTRYNEQFF. CDR3 bases: TGTGCCAGCAGAACAAACAGGGGCACTAGGTACAATGAGCAGTTCTTC.

J is TRBJ1-2 and V is TRBV7-3; TRBD1 matches at 8 bases. The V gene's germline CDR1 is SGHTA and CDR2 FQGTGA. V shed 2 bases and J 7 bases; nucleotides not matched to a gene: 6. The CDR3 length is 14 residues. CDR3 residues: CASSLQGASAGYTF. As DNA, the CDR3 is TGTGCCAGCAGCTTACAGGGGGCGTCTGCTGGCTACACCTTC.

The genes are TRBV7-9 and TRBJ2-7; 7 bases agree with TRBD2. The CDR3 spans 18 residues. The V and J ends lost 6 bases and 2 bases, in that order; junction bases with no gene match: 19. From germline, CDR1 is SEHNR and CDR2 FQNEAQ (reference sequence). CDR3 in amino acids: CASSPDFLRVAGAYEQYF. The CDR3 DNA sequence: TGTGCCAGCAGTCCCGACTTTTTGCGGGTAGCGGGCGCCTACGAGCAGTACTTC. Looking up the rest from reference TRBV7-9 and TRBJ2-7 gives the full variable domain: DTGVSQNPRHKITKRGQNVTFRCDPISEHNRLYWYRQTLGQGPEFLTYFQNEAQLEKSRLLSDRFSAERPKGSFSTLEIQRTEQGDSAMYLCASSPDFLRVAGAYEQYFGPGTRLTVT.

The V gene is TRBV7-8, the J gene TRBJ2-7, with a tentative D call TRBD1 (6 bases). Trimming took off 0 bases at V and 0 bases at J, with 21 bases between the two ends. The CDR3 is 19 amino acids. The germline gives CDR1 SGHVS, CDR2 FQNEAQ. DNA for the CDR3: TGTGCCAGCAGCTTAGCGCTTAATAGTCCAGGACAGTACTCCTACGAGCAGTACTTC. This gives the protein CASSLALNSPGQYSYEQYF.

The chain couples TRBV5-1 to TRBJ2-1; 9 bases agree with TRBD1. Germline CDR1 and CDR2: SGHRS and YFSETQ. V dropped 4 bases and J dropped 4; count of bases not matched to a gene: 9. This CDR3 has 16 residues. The CDR3: CASSPEGQGVYNEQFF. The DNA for the CDR3 is TGCGCCAGCAGCCCGGAGGGACAGGGAGTTTACAATGAGCAGTTCTTC.

J is TRBJ2-7 and V is TRBV7-2, with TRBD2 identical over 11 bases. Germline assignment: CDR1 SGHTA and CDR2 FQGNSA. The CDR3 consists of 13 residues. V shed 3 bases and J 8 bases; nucleotides not matched to a gene: 3. CDR3 nucleotide sequence: TGTGCCAGCAGCTTGGGACTAGCGGAGAAGCAGTACTTC. Protein sequence: CASSLGLAEKQYF.

The chain combines TRBV28 with TRBJ2-6; 9 positions agree with TRBD1. The CDR3 extends over 16 amino acids. CDR1 is MDHEN and CDR2 is SYDVKM in the germline V gene. The trim removed 3 bases at V and 4 bases at J, leaving 4 bases unmatched. CDR3 DNA: TGTGCCAGCAGTTTCCACAGGGGGCCGGGGGCCAACGTCCTGACTTTC. Amino acids: CASSFHRGPGANVLTF.

This chain uses TRBV4-1 with TRBJ2-3; D is possibly TRBD2 (5 bases). Germline V gene data show CDR1 as MGHRA and CDR2 as YSYEKL. The germline V and J ends were trimmed by 1 base and 5 bases, with 10 bases remaining between them. The CDR3 contains 14 residues. The DNA of the CDR3 is TGCGCCAGCAGCCAAGTGGGGAGTGGAGATACGCAGTATTTT. This gives the protein CASSQVGSGDTQYF.

A single count supports this clone. This chain joins TRBV11-3 and TRBJ2-5, with 11 bases fitting TRBD1. Germline V gene data show CDR1 as SGHNT and CDR2 as YENEEA. After removal of 1 base from V and 5 bases from J, the junction contained 6 bases not matched to a gene. CDR3 size: 16 residues. The CDR3 bases are TGTGCCAGCAGCTTAGGTGGGACAGGGGGAACGGAGACCCAGTACTTC. It is translated as CASSLGGTGGTETQYF. Filled out from reference TRBV11-3 and TRBJ2-5, the complete variable domain reads EAGVVQSPRYKIIEKKQPVAFWCNPISGHNTLYWYLQNLGQGPELLIRYENEEAVDDSQLPKDRFSAERLKGVDSTLKIQPAELGDSAVYLCASSLGGTGGTETQYFGPGTRLLVL.

V and J are TRBV4-3 and TRBJ2-7, with 8 bases that match TRBD2. V shed 0 bases and J 2 bases; nucleotides not matched to a gene: 6. Germline V gene lookup returns CDR1 LGHNA and CDR2 YSLEER. The CDR3 extends over 16 amino acids. The CDR3 sequence: CASSQEEAGEAYEQYF. CDR3 DNA: TGCGCCAGCAGCCAAGAAGAAGCGGGAGAGGCCTACGAGCAGTACTTC.

This chain connects TRBV6-6 to TRBJ2-3, with a tentative D call TRBD2 (6 bases). Trimming left V 6 bases short and J 6 bases short, with 19 bases between. The germline gives CDR1 MNHNY, CDR2 SVGAGI (reference sequence). The CDR3 is 15 residues long. DNA for the CDR3: TGTGCCAGCAGCCCCGGGGGAAACAATTGGGATACGCAGTATTTT. Translated: CASSPGGNNWDTQYF.

The chain couples TRBV29-1 to TRBJ2-5; TRBD2 matches at 7 bases. V trimming: 7 bases; J trimming: 4 bases; junction bases outside the gene matches: 15. CDR3 size: 15 residues. Germline-derived CDR1 and CDR2 are SQVTM and ANQGSEA. DNA for the CDR3: TGCAGCGGCAGCGGGAACGGGCTCCGTCGAGAGACCCAGTACTTC. This codes for CSGSGNGLRRETQYF.

This clone was counted once. This chain links TRBV25-1 with TRBJ1-3, with D perhaps TRBD1 (5 bases). The V end was cut by 1 base, the J end by 1 base, with 17 bases between. There are 18 residues in the CDR3. Germline assignment: CDR1 MGHDK and CDR2 SYGVNS. CDR3 DNA: TGTGCCAGCAGTGAATTGGATCGGGGGAGGCAGTCTGGAAACACCATATATTTT. It specifies CASSELDRGRQSGNTIYF. The full variable domain, rest sourced from reference TRBV25-1 and TRBJ1-3, is EADIYQTPRYLVIGTGKKITLECSQTMGHDKMYWYQQDPGMELHLIHYSYGVNSTEKGDLSSESTVSRIRTEHFPLTLESARPSHTSQYLCASSELDRGRQSGNTIYFGEGSWLTVV.

The chain recombines TRBV7-9 with TRBJ2-7; D may be TRBD2 (6 bases). V dropped 3 bases and J dropped 6 bases, with 18 bases sitting between them. The CDR3 contains 15 residues. Germline-derived CDR1 and CDR2 are SEHNR and FQNEAQ (reference sequence). The CDR3 protein is CASSFVGGGGTEQYF. The CDR3 nucleotides read TGTGCCAGCAGCTTTGTCGGCGGCGGCGGGACCGAGCAGTACTTC.

V and J are TRBV19 and TRBJ2-7; 8 bases agree with TRBD1. The length of the CDR3 is 15 residues. V lost 2 bases, J lost 4 bases, and 7 bases stayed unmatched. Germline V lookup: CDR1 LNHDA, CDR2 SQIVND (reference sequence). The CDR3 DNA is TGTGCCAGTAGTATAAGTAGGCAGGGGGCTTACGAGCAGTACTTC. Its translation: CASSISRQGAYEQYF.